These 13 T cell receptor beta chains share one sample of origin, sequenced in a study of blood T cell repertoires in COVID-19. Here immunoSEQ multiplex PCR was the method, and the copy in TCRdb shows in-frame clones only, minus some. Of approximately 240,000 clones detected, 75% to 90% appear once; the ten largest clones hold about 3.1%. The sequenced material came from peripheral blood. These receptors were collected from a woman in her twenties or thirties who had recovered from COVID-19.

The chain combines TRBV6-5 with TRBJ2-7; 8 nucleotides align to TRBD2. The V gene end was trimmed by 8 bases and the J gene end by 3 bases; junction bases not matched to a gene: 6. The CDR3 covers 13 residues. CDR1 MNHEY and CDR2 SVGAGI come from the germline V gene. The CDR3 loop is CASLWTSSYEQYF. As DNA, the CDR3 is TGTGCCAGCCTTTGGACTAGCAGCTACGAGCAGTACTTC.

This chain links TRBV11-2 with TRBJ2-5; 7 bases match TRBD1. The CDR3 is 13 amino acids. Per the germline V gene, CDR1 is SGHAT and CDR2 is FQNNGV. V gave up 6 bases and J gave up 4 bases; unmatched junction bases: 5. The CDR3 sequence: CASRPNRGETQYF. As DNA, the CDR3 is TGTGCCAGCAGACCAAACAGGGGAGAGACCCAGTACTTC.

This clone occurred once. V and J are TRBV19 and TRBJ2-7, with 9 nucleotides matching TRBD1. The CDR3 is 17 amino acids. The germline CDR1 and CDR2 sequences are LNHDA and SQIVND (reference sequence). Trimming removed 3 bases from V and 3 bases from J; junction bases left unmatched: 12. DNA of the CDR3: TGTGCCAGTAGTATGGCCTTTGGGACAGGGACATTCTACGAGCAGTACTTC. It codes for CASSMAFGTGTFYEQYF.

The CDR3 region has the DNA TGTGCCAGCTCGATTGACTGGTTGGCTGGGGAGCTGTTTTTT. Protein: CASSIDWLAGELFF. V and J are TRBV5-4 and TRBJ2-2, with D hard to call. The CDR3 has 14 amino acids. Deletions cut 7 bases from V and 8 bases from J, with 18 bases between. The germline V gene has CDR1 SGHNT and CDR2 YYREEE (reference sequence). Complete variable domain (other parts from reference TRBV5-4 and TRBJ2-2): ETGVTQSPTHLIKTRGQQVTLRCSSQSGHNTVSWYQQALGQGPQFIFQYYREEENGRGNFPPRFSGLQFPNYSSELNVNALELDDSALYLCASSIDWLAGELFFGEGSRLTVL.

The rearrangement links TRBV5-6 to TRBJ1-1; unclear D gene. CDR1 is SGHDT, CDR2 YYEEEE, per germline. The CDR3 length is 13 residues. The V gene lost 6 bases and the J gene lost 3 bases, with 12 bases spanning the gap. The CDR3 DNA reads TGTGCCAGCACTGGGCGCGGGTACACTGAAGCTTTCTTT. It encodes CASTGRGYTEAFF.

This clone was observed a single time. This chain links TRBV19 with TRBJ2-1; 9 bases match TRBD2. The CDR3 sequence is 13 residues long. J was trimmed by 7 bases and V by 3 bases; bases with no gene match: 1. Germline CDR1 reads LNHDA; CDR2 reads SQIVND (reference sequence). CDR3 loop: CASSILAGNEQFF. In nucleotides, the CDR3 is TGTGCCAGTAGTATTCTAGCGGGGAATGAGCAGTTCTTC. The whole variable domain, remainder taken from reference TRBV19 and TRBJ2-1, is DGGITQSPKYLFRKEGQNVTLSCEQNLNHDAMYWYRQDPGQGLRLIYYSQIVNDFQKGDIAEGYSVSREKKESFPLTVTSAQKNPTAFYLCASSILAGNEQFFGPGTRLTVL.

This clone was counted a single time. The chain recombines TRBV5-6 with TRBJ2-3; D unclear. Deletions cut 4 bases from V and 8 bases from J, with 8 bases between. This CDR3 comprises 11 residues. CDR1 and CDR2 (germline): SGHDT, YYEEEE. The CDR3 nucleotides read TGTGCCAGCAGCCGGTCGGGTACGCAGTATTTT. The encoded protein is CASSRSGTQYF.

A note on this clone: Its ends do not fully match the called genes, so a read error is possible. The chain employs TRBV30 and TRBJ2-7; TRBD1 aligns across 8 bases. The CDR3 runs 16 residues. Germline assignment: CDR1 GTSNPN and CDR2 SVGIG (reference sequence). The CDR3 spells CAWRGGPTGGSFEQYF. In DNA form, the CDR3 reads TGTGCCTGGAGAGGGGGACCCACAGGGGGGTCCTTCGAGCAGTACTTC.

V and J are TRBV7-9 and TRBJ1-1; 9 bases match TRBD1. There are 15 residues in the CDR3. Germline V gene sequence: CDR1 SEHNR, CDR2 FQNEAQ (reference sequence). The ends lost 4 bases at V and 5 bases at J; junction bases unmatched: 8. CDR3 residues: CASSYQQGASTEAFF. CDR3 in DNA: TGTGCCAGCAGCTACCAACAGGGGGCGAGTACTGAAGCTTTCTTT.

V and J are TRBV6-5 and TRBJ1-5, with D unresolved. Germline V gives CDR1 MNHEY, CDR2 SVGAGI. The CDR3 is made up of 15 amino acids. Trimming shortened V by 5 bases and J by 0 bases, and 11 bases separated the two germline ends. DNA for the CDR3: TGTGCCAGCAGTCCCTCGGGGAGTAGCAATCAGCCCCAGCATTTT. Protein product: CASSPSGSSNQPQHF.

The CDR3: CASSERGGLTDTQYF. The CDR3 region has the DNA TGTGCCAGCAGTGAACGGGGGGGCCTGACAGATACGCAGTATTTT. The chain uses TRBV6-1 and TRBJ2-3; 8 bases fit TRBD2. Germline trimming cut 2 bases from V and 3 bases from J; bases unmatched to any gene: 4. This CDR3 has 15 residues. Germline CDR1 is MNHNS and CDR2 is SASEGT.

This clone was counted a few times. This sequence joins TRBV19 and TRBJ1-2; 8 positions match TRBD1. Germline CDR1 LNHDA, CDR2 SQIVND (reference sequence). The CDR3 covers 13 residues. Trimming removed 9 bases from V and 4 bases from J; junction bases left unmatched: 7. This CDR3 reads CASDTGTGYGYTF. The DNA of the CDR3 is TGTGCCAGCGATACCGGGACAGGCTATGGCTACACCTTC.

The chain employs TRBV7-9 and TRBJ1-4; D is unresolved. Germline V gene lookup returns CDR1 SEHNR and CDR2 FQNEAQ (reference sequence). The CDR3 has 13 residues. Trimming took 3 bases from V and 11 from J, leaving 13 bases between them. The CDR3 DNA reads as TGTGCCAGCAGCTTGGAGGGAGTAGGGAAACTGTTTTTT. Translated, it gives CASSLEGVGKLFF.